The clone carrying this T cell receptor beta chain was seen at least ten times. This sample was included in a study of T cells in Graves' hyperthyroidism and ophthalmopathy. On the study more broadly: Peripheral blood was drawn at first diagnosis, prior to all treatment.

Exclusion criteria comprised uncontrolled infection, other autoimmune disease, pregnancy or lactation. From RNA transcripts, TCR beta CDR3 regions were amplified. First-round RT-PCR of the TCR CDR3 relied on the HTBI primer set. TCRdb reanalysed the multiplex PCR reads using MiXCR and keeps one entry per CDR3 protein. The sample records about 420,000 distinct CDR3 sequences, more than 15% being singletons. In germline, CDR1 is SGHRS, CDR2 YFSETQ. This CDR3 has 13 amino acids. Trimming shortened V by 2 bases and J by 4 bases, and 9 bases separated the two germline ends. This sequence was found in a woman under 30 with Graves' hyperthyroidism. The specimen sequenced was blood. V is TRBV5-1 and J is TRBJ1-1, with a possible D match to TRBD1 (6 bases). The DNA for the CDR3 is TGCGCCAGCAGCTTATCAGGGGCCACTGAAGCTTTCTTT. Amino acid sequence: CASSLSGATEAFF. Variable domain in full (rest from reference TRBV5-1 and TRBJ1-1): KAGVTQTPRYLIKTRGQQVTLSCSPISGHRSVSWYQQTPGQGLQFLFEYFSETQRNKGNFPGRFSGRQFSNSRSEMNVSTLELGDSALYLCASSLSGATEAFFGQGTRLTVV.